This TCR beta chain was recorded in a study of blood T cell repertoires in COVID-19. The overall study: Acute and convalescent COVID-19 samples came from the United States, Italy and Spain. Sources were T cells, B-cell-depleted T cells, or PBMCs; the material itself was cDNA or gDNA.

This clone was observed a single time. One Seattle source followed patients from active infection through their disease course. The germline V gene has CDR1 SGHRS and CDR2 YFSETQ. V was pared by 0 bases and J by 0 bases, with 9 bases between. The CDR3 covers 15 residues. Original methodology: Using reference gene primer amplification, nucleated cell counts were estimated. Generated by immunoSEQ multiplex PCR, the TCRdb table keeps only in-frame clones and is missing some. Clone size and the V and J calls come from that table; the DNA yielded D and trimming. The profile covers some 220,000 clones, with roughly 85% appearing a single time and approximately 2.4% taken by the ten largest.

The clonotype comes from a woman in her 70s with COVID-19, enrolled during active disease. Specimen: peripheral blood. J is TRBJ1-1 and V is TRBV5-1; D perhaps matches TRBD1 (6 bases). CDR3 protein: CASSLEAGVNTEAFF. In nucleotides, the CDR3 is TGCGCCAGCAGCTTGGAGGCAGGGGTGAACACTGAAGCTTTCTTT. Full variable domain (rest looked up from reference TRBV5-1 and TRBJ1-1): KAGVTQTPRYLIKTRGQQVTLSCSPISGHRSVSWYQQTPGQGLQFLFEYFSETQRNKGNFPGRFSGRQFSNSRSEMNVSTLELGDSALYLCASSLEAGVNTEAFFGQGTRLTVV.